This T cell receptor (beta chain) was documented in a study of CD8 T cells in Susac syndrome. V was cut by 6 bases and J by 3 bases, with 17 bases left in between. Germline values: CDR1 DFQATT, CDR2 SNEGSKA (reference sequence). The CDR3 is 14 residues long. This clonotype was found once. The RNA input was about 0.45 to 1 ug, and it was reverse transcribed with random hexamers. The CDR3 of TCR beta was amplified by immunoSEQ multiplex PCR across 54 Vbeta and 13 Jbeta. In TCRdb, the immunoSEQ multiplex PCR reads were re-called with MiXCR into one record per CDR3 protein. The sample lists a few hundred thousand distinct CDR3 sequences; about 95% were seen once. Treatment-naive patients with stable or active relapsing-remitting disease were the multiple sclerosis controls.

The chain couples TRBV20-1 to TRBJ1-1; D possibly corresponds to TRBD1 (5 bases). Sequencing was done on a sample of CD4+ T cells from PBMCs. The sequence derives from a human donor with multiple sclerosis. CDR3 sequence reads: CSAQIGGDDTEAFF. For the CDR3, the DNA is TGCAGTGCCCAGATAGGTGGGGACGACACTGAAGCTTTCTTT.